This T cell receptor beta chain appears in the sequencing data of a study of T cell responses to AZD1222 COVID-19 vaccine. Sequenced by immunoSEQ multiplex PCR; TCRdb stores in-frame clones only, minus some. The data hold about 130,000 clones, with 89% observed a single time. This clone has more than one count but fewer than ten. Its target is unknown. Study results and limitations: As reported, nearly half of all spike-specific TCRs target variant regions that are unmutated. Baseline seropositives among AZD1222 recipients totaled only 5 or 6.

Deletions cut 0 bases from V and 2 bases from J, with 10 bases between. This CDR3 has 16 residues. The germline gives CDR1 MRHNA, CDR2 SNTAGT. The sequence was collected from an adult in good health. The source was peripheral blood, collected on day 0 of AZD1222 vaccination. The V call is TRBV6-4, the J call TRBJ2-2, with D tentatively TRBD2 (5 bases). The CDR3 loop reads CASSDSGNHNTGELFF. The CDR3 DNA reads TGTGCCAGCAGTGACTCCGGGAATCATAACACCGGGGAGCTGTTTTTT.